This T cell receptor beta chain emerged from a study of blood T cell repertoires in COVID-19. V dropped 7 bases and J dropped 4 bases, with 14 bases sitting between them. Germline CDR1 and CDR2: ENHRY and SYGVKD. The CDR3 is made up of 14 amino acids. In the authors' methods: Amplifying reference gene primers gave estimates of nucleated cell counts. Sequencing used immunoSEQ multiplex PCR; TCRdb keeps in-frame clones, though not all of them. V and J calls and clone size are as listed in that table; D and trimming were resolved from the DNA. The table has around 100,000 clones, around 86% seen once; the top ten hold about 5.5%.

The V call is TRBV10-3, the J call TRBJ2-1; D is possibly TRBD2 (6 bases). Sequenced: peripheral blood. This receptor was taken from a man aged 60 to 75 with COVID-19, enrolled during active disease. For the CDR3, the DNA is TGTGCCATCATTCGGGAGCCTAGGTACAATGAGCAGTTCTTC. It translates to CAIIREPRYNEQFF.